A selection of T cell receptor beta chains follows, all from one sample in a study of spatial heterogeneity in lung cancer. TCRdb recomputed calls from the 5' RACE reads with MiXCR, one row per CDR3 protein. Altogether more than 5,000 distinct CDR3 sequences are present, roughly 3.9% being singletons, with the ten largest covering about 20%. Sequenced here: lung tumor tissue, sampled at surgery. The receptors here all came from a female donor with early-stage non-small cell lung cancer. Each CDR3 is given with its conserved first and last residue. A D gene is named only where the DNA matches it firmly. Clone size is stated in some rows and not others, as once, few, many or a class when expanded.

TGTGCCACCAGTGACACTAGCGGGAGTAATGAGCAGTTCTTC	CATSDTSGSNEQFF	medium-sized	TRBD2	TRBV24-1	TRBJ2-1
TGCAGCGTCGCACAGGGTCTTCACACAGATACGCAGTATTTT	CSVAQGLHTDTQYF	medium-sized	.	TRBV29-1	TRBJ2-3
TGTGCCAGCAGTTTAGTCTGGCTCATGAACACTGAAGCTTTCTTT	CASSLVWLMNTEAFF	many	.	TRBV12-3/TRBV12-4	TRBJ1-1
TGTGCCATCCTCTGGGCAGGGAACACTGAAGCTTTCTTT	CAILWAGNTEAFF	many	.	TRBV7-9	TRBJ1-1
TGTGCCAGCAGCGCGGGACTAGCGGGAGGAACGTACGAGCAGTACTTC	CASSAGLAGGTYEQYF	medium-sized	TRBD2	TRBV9	TRBJ2-7
TGTGCCAGCAGGCTCCCGACTTCAGGGGACGAGCAGTTCTTC	CASRLPTSGDEQFF	many	.	TRBV11-2	TRBJ2-1
TGCGCCAGCGCCCCCGACAGGGGGCGTATCTACGAGCAGTACTTC	CASAPDRGRIYEQYF	medium-sized	TRBD1	TRBV5-1	TRBJ2-7
TGCGCCAGCAGCTTGCCGCCATATAATGAGCAGTTCTTC	CASSLPPYNEQFF	medium-sized	.	TRBV5-1	TRBJ2-1
TGTGCCAGCAGCCCAGGGTGGGGGCTTGAAAACACCATATATTTT	CASSPGWGLENTIYF	few	.	TRBV5-6	TRBJ1-3
TGTGCCAGCAGTTTCCCCGACGGGGAAGTCTCACCCCTCCACTTT	CASSFPDGEVSPLHF	many	.	TRBV28	TRBJ1-6
TGTGCCAGCGGCGTCGGCTGGGGTGAAAAACTGTTTTTT	CASGVGWGEKLFF	many	.	TRBV12-3/TRBV12-4	TRBJ1-4
TGTGCCAGCAGCTCCAGGGGCTGGAACACTGAAGCTTTCTTT	CASSSRGWNTEAFF	many	.	TRBV7-9	TRBJ1-1
TGTGCCAGTAGTACAGGGGGAGGACAGCCCCAGCATTTT	CASSTGGGQPQHF	.	TRBD1	TRBV19	TRBJ1-5
TGCGCCAGCAGCTTGACAGGCCCCGGGGATACGCAGTATTTT	CASSLTGPGDTQYF	many	.	TRBV5-1	TRBJ2-3
TGTGCCTGGAGTGTTAACTACAATGAGCAGTTCTTC	CAWSVNYNEQFF	many	.	TRBV30	TRBJ2-1
TGTGCCAGCAAGACTAGCAATCCCGAGCAGTACTTC	CASKTSNPEQYF	many	TRBD2	TRBV2	TRBJ2-7
TGTGCCAGCAGCTTCCAGACGTCGGGGAGTGCTGAAGCTTTCTTT	CASSFQTSGSAEAFF	many	.	TRBV5-4	TRBJ1-1
TGTGCCAGCAGCTTAAGCCGGACTTCGAACACTGAAGCTTTCTTT	CASSLSRTSNTEAFF	few	.	TRBV7-3	TRBJ1-1
TGTGCCATCGGGACTAGCGGGAGGAATGAGCAGTTCTTC	CAIGTSGRNEQFF	medium-sized	TRBD2	TRBV10-3	TRBJ2-1
TGTGCCAGTCGGGGCGGCAATCAGCCCCAGCATTTT	CASRGGNQPQHF	medium-sized	.	TRBV19	TRBJ1-5
TGCAGTGCTAAGGGTGGGGACAACAACCAAGAGACCCAGTACTTC	CSAKGGDNNQETQYF	many	.	TRBV20-1	TRBJ2-5
TGTGCCAGCAGTGAGCACACGGATAGCCCCTACAATGAGCAGTTCTTC	CASSEHTDSPYNEQFF	large	.	TRBV25-1	TRBJ2-1
TGTGCCAGCACCCCGGGTGGCGGGAGAGAGCAGTTCTTC	CASTPGGGREQFF	medium-sized	TRBD2	TRBV11-2	TRBJ2-1
TGTGCCAGCAGTTTAGACAGGGTAACCCACGAGCAGTACTTC	CASSLDRVTHEQYF	medium-sized	TRBD1	TRBV27	TRBJ2-7
TGTGCCAGCAGCCTGACAGGAGGGCAGCCCCAGCATTTT	CASSLTGGQPQHF	medium-sized	.	TRBV7-9	TRBJ1-5
TGCGCCAGCAGCTTGGGACAGGGAGGACAGCCCCAGCATTTT	CASSLGQGGQPQHF	medium-sized	TRBD1	TRBV5-1	TRBJ1-5
TGTGCCAGCTCAGCTGTTTCGGCTAGCGGGAGCCCGGAGACCCAGTACTTC	CASSAVSASGSPETQYF	.	TRBD2	TRBV18	TRBJ2-5
TGTGCCAGCAGTAGAGCGAACGCTGGGGCCAACGTCCTGACTTTC	CASSRANAGANVLTF	many	.	TRBV12-3/TRBV12-4	TRBJ2-6
TGCAGTGCTAGAGAAGGGAGGGGGCAAGAGACCCAGTACTTC	CSAREGRGQETQYF	medium-sized	.	TRBV20-1	TRBJ2-5